This passage covers 20 T cell receptor beta chains from one sample sequenced in a study of chemoradiotherapy in HPV16-positive cancers. This table comes from immunoSEQ multiplex PCR, and its TCRdb copy is limited to in-frame clones, with some not included. Of about 12,000 clones in the sample, roughly 77% were seen once. This material was collected from a patient who underwent chemoradiotherapy. The receptor set was obtained from a human donor with HPV-associated anogenital cancer.

The rearrangement uses TRBV7-9 and TRBJ2-7, with a possible D match to TRBD2 (5 bases). Germline lookup yields CDR1 SEHNR and CDR2 FQNEAQ (reference sequence). The V end was cut by 2 bases, the J end by 2 bases, with 7 bases between. The CDR3 length is 13 residues. The CDR3 loop reads CASSLTSTYEQYF. CDR3 DNA sequence: TGTGCCAGCAGCTTAACTAGTACCTACGAGCAGTACTTC. Supplemented by reference TRBV7-9 and TRBJ2-7, the full variable domain reads DTGVSQNPRHKITKRGQNVTFRCDPISEHNRLYWYRQTLGQGPEFLTYFQNEAQLEKSRLLSDRFSAERPKGSFSTLEIQRTEQGDSAMYLCASSLTSTYEQYFGPGTRLTVT.

The chain combines TRBV4-3 with TRBJ2-5; 8 bases are shared with TRBD2. With V trimmed by 0 bases and J by 5 bases, 11 bases remained unmatched. This CDR3 is 17 amino acids long. Germline V gene data show CDR1 as LGHNA and CDR2 as YSLEER. The DNA for the CDR3 is TGCGCCAGCAGCCAAGATTGGCGAGCGGGGGCGGGGGAGACCCAGTACTTC. As protein: CASSQDWRAGAGETQYF.

This clone was observed once. V and J are TRBV10-1 and TRBJ2-5, with 13 bases that match TRBD2. Germline V gene data show CDR1 as WNHNN and CDR2 as SYGVQD (reference sequence). This CDR3 region has 19 residues. Germline trimming cut 0 bases from V and 5 bases from J; bases unmatched to any gene: 12. The CDR3 region has the DNA TGCGCCAGCAGTGAGTCGACGAGTGAGGGGACTAGCGGGGAGGAGACCCAGTACTTC. Translated: CASSESTSEGTSGEETQYF.

The V gene is TRBV28, the J gene TRBJ1-5; 9 bases fit TRBD1. Germline values: CDR1 MDHEN, CDR2 SYDVKM. V trimming: 7 bases; J trimming: 6 bases; junction bases outside the gene matches: 4. The CDR3 spans 13 residues. The CDR3 here is CASIQGAGQPQHF. The CDR3 region has the DNA TGTGCCAGCATACAGGGGGCCGGTCAGCCCCAGCATTTT.

V gene TRBV29-1 combines with J gene TRBJ2-1, with TRBD2 matching over 16 bases. There are 20 residues in the CDR3. Trimming removed 6 bases from V and 0 bases from J; junction bases left unmatched: 14. Germline assignment: CDR1 SQVTM and CDR2 ANQGSEA. The CDR3 nucleotides read TGCAGCGTCGTAGGGACTAGCGGGGGGGTTACCCTAAGCTCCTACAATGAGCAGTTCTTC. Its translation is CSVVGTSGGVTLSSYNEQFF.

The gene calls are TRBV4-3 and TRBJ2-1, with D possibly being TRBD2 (7 bases). Trimming left V 1 base short and J 8 bases short, with 15 bases between. Germline V lookup: CDR1 LGHNA, CDR2 YSLEER. This CDR3 spans 15 amino acids. The CDR3 bases are TGCGCCAGCAGCCAAGGCTGGGGGGGCCGGTATGAGCAGTTCTTC. It specifies CASSQGWGGRYEQFF.

The V call is TRBV19, the J call TRBJ1-5, with D perhaps TRBD1 (6 bases). Germline CDR1 is LNHDA and CDR2 is SQIVND (reference sequence). Trimming took 3 bases from V and 3 from J, leaving 12 bases between them. CDR3 length: 15 residues. CDR3 protein: CASSIDGTYNQPQHF. DNA of the CDR3: TGTGCCAGTAGTATCGACGGGACATACAATCAGCCCCAGCATTTT.

This sequence joins TRBV5-1 and TRBJ2-1, with D perhaps matching TRBD1 or TRBD2 (5 bases each). The germline V gene encodes CDR1 SGHRS and CDR2 YFSETQ. V lost 4 bases and J 7 bases, leaving 21 bases between the germline ends. The CDR3 has 16 residues. The CDR3 nucleotides are TGCGCCAGCAGCATTCCTCGGGACGGTGATGAGAATGAGCAGTTCTTC. Its protein product is CASSIPRDGDENEQFF.

The gene calls are TRBV7-9 and TRBJ2-7; 8 nucleotides match TRBD2. V dropped 3 bases and J dropped 3; count of bases not matched to a gene: 4. Germline V lookup: CDR1 SEHNR, CDR2 FQNEAQ (reference sequence). The CDR3 sequence is 14 residues long. For the CDR3, the DNA is TGTGCCAGCAGCTTCGCAGCGGGGGACTACGAGCAGTACTTC. It codes for CASSFAAGDYEQYF.

The rearrangement joins TRBV4-2 to TRBJ2-5, with 8 bases fitting TRBD2. The germline CDR1 and CDR2 sequences are LGHNA and YNFKEQ. V was clipped by 3 bases and J by 4 bases; unmatched bases: 10. The CDR3 is 16 residues long. CDR3 protein: CASSQDLAGRAETQYF. The CDR3 coding sequence is TGTGCCAGCAGCCAGGACTTAGCGGGGAGGGCAGAGACCCAGTACTTC.

The chain recombines TRBV18 with TRBJ2-2; D might be TRBD1 (6 bases). Germline V gene data show CDR1 as KGHSH and CDR2 as LQKENI. CDR3 size: 17 residues. V shed 0 bases and J shed 4 bases, with 15 bases lying between them. In nucleotides, the CDR3 is TGTGCCAGCTCACCACCTAGCACAGGGAGTAGCACCGGGGAGCTGTTTTTT. Protein sequence: CASSPPSTGSSTGELFF.

As DNA, the CDR3 is TGTGCCAGCAGCGTCCAACACCGGGGACAGGATGGGCAGTTCTTC. This gives the protein CASSVQHRGQDGQFF. V is TRBV9 and J is TRBJ2-1; 8 bases line up with TRBD1. The V and J ends lost 2 bases and 12 bases, in that order; junction bases with no gene match: 13. Germline loops: CDR1 SGDLS, CDR2 YYNGEE. CDR3 length: 15 residues.

The V call is TRBV12-5, the J call TRBJ1-1, with 9 bases identical to TRBD1. Trimming removed 1 base from V and 0 bases from J; junction bases left unmatched: 6. CDR3 size: 17 residues. CDR1 and CDR2 (germline): LGHNT, FRNRAP. CDR3 region: CASGLAGTGSMNTEAFF. DNA of the CDR3: TGTGCTAGTGGTTTGGCAGGGACAGGGTCCATGAACACTGAAGCTTTCTTT.

This sequence joins TRBV4-1 and TRBJ2-7, with D perhaps matching TRBD1 or TRBD2 (6 bases each). Trimming took off 4 bases at V and 4 bases at J, with 20 bases between the two ends. The V gene's germline CDR1 is MGHRA and CDR2 YSYEKL. This CDR3 comprises 16 residues. CDR3 nucleotides: TGCGCCAGCAGCCCACTATCAGTTCCGGGGGCGTACGAGCAGTACTTC. It is translated as CASSPLSVPGAYEQYF.

This chain connects TRBV28 to TRBJ1-1, with 7 bases that match TRBD1. V lost 6 bases and J lost 3; bases outside the gene matches: 7. The CDR3 runs 14 residues. Germline CDR1 and CDR2: MDHEN and SYDVKM. Here the CDR3 reads CASRDRGRDTEAFF. The DNA of the CDR3 is TGTGCCAGCAGAGATAGGGGGCGCGACACTGAAGCTTTCTTT.

The V gene is TRBV9, the J gene TRBJ2-5; D perhaps matches TRBD1 (5 bases). Near its end, the DNA agrees better with TRBJ2-7, so the J call may be wrong. The CDR3 totals 15 residues. Germline assignment: CDR1 SGDLS and CDR2 YYNGEE. The CDR3 spells CASSVQGRADDEQYF. The CDR3 DNA reads as TGTGCCAGCAGCGTGCAGGGTAGGGCAGACGACGAGCAGTACTTC.

The chain has TRBV9 and TRBJ1-4; 8 bases are a match to TRBD1. Trimming at V came to 4 bases and at J to 7 bases, leaving 6 bases not matched to a gene. This CDR3 has 14 residues. Germline CDR1 reads SGDLS; CDR2 reads YYNGEE. This CDR3 reads CASSPGQGSEKLFF. The DNA for the CDR3 is TGTGCCAGCAGCCCCGGACAGGGAAGTGAAAAACTGTTTTTT. Variable domain in full (rest from reference TRBV9 and TRBJ1-4): DSGVTQTPKHLITATGQRVTLRCSPRSGDLSVYWYQQSLDQGLQFLIQYYNGEERAKGNILERFSAQQFPDLHSELNLSSLELGDSALYFCASSPGQGSEKLFFGSGTQLSVL.

V usage is TRBV6-6 and J usage is TRBJ1-1, with a weak D call TRBD1 (5 bases). Trimming took off 6 bases at V and 8 bases at J, with 13 bases between the two ends. The CDR3 loop spans 12 amino acids. Germline loops: CDR1 MNHNY, CDR2 SVGAGI (reference sequence). This CDR3 is CASSQPGLEAFF. DNA of the CDR3: TGTGCCAGCAGCCAGCCGGGACTAGAAGCTTTCTTT.

This sequence joins TRBV28 and TRBJ2-1; 7 bases are shared with TRBD2. The CDR3 is 14 amino acids. The germline CDR1 and CDR2 sequences are MDHEN and SYDVKM. V was clipped by 4 bases and J by 6 bases; unmatched bases: 6. In DNA form, the CDR3 reads TGTGCCAGCAGTTCGGCGGGGGACTTCAATGAGCAGTTCTTC. This translates into CASSSAGDFNEQFF.

The J gene is TRBJ1-2, the V gene TRBV19; 9 bases are a match to TRBD1. Unmatched junction bases numbered 4, after V lost 6 bases and J lost 5 bases. The CDR3 has 13 residues. CDR1 and CDR2 from the germline V gene are LNHDA and SQIVND (reference sequence). The CDR3 DNA is TGTGCCAGTAGCCTGACAGGGGGTTATGGCTACACCTTC. It codes for CASSLTGGYGYTF.